This T cell receptor beta chain was found in a study of blood T cell repertoires in COVID-19. Study overall: There were acute and convalescent COVID-19 samples, and they came from the United States, Italy and Spain.

In the source study's methods: The assay estimated nucleated cells by amplifying reference gene primers. Assay used: immunoSEQ multiplex PCR; TCRdb lists only in-frame clones, some missing. From that table come the V and J calls and clone size; the DNA was used to work out D and trimming. Here the sample spans approximately 210,000 clones, around 84% being singletons. The CDR3 length is 13 residues. The ends were cut back, 1 base at V and 8 bases at J, with 11 bases in the middle. Germline V gives CDR1 SGHTA, CDR2 FQGNSA. The clonotype comes from a man aged 30-40 years with active or convalescent COVID-19. Sequencing was carried out using peripheral blood. This chain joins TRBV7-2 and TRBJ1-2; D remains unclear. In nucleotides, the CDR3 is TGTGCCAGCAGCTTAGGGGTCCTGGAGGGCTACACCTTC. Its translation: CASSLGVLEGYTF.